These 26 T cell receptor beta chains came from one sample sequenced in a study of cytotoxic CD8 clonotypes in ibrutinib-treated CLL. Here immunoSEQ multiplex PCR was the method, and the copy in TCRdb shows in-frame clones only, minus some. The sample shows more than 200,000 clones, 70% of them seen only once. The input for sequencing was PBMCs, taken after 24 months of ibrutinib treatment. Receptors were obtained from a human donor with chronic lymphocytic leukemia.

The rearrangement joins TRBV6-5 to TRBJ2-1, with 11 bases identical to TRBD2. V gave up 4 bases and J gave up 6 bases; unmatched junction bases: 5. The germline gives CDR1 MNHEY, CDR2 SVGAGI. This CDR3 contains 15 residues. The CDR3 loop is CASSLLAGVVNEQFF. For the CDR3, the DNA is TGTGCCAGCAGTTTACTAGCGGGAGTAGTCAATGAGCAGTTCTTC.

The chain couples TRBV29-1 to TRBJ2-2; D not certain. CDR1 and CDR2 (germline): SQVTM, ANQGSEA. This CDR3 is built from 11 residues. The CDR3 DNA follows: TGCACCGCCCAAGCCGGCGGGGAGCTGTTTTTT. Its protein product is CTAQAGGELFF.

This rearrangement joins TRBV18 to TRBJ1-4; D is unresolved. The CDR3 consists of 16 residues. Trimming took 1 base from V and 0 from J, leaving 9 bases between them. CDR1 and CDR2 (germline): KGHSH, LQKENI. The CDR3 here is CASSPRQPATNEKLFF. Here the CDR3 DNA reads TGTGCCAGCTCACCACGCCAGCCAGCAACTAATGAAAAACTGTTTTTT.

The chain employs TRBV7-6 and TRBJ1-2; a weak D match, TRBD1 (5 bases). Germline V CDR1 and CDR2: SGHVS, FNYEAQ. V was clipped by 10 bases and J by 3 bases, with 15 bases between them. The CDR3 runs to 13 residues. DNA for the CDR3: TGTGCCACAGCACCGGGACCAGACTATGGCTACACCTTC. This gives the protein CATAPGPDYGYTF.

This chain joins TRBV5-1 and TRBJ2-3; D is perhaps TRBD1 or TRBD2 (5 bases each). The CDR3 is 16 amino acids. Looked up from germline, CDR1 is SGHRS and CDR2 is YFSETQ. Between the trimmed V and J ends, which lost 3 bases and 5 bases, there was a span of 19 bases. The CDR3 protein is CASSWGPSSGGDTQYF. The CDR3 DNA sequence: TGCGCCAGCAGCTGGGGACCGAGTTCAGGAGGAGATACGCAGTATTTT.

The V gene is TRBV28, the J gene TRBJ1-2; D gene unclear. Germline V gene sequence: CDR1 MDHEN, CDR2 SYDVKM. Trimming took off 5 bases at V and 9 bases at J, with 19 bases between the two ends. The CDR3 loop spans 14 amino acids. CDR3 sequence: CASSARDPAMSYTF. The CDR3 DNA is TGTGCCAGCAGTGCCCGAGACCCCGCTATGAGCTACACCTTC.

The chain recombines TRBV20-1 with TRBJ1-1; the D is unclear. Germline V CDR1 and CDR2: DFQATT, SNEGSKA (reference sequence). Between the trimmed V and J ends, which lost 8 bases and 3 bases, there was a span of 10 bases. The CDR3 has 11 amino acids. The CDR3 region has the DNA TGCAGTAAGAAGGGAGACACTGAAGCTTTCTTT. This sequence encodes CSKKGDTEAFF.

V is TRBV28 and J is TRBJ2-7, with TRBD1 matching over 7 bases. Per the germline V gene, CDR1 is MDHEN and CDR2 is SYDVKM. This CDR3 region has 13 residues. Trimming cost V 10 bases and J 6 bases; bases outside gene matches: 12. This chain's CDR3 is CATRPGQPLEQYF. CDR3 DNA sequence: TGTGCCACCAGGCCGGGACAGCCGCTCGAGCAGTACTTC.

The chain joins TRBV7-8 to TRBJ2-7, with D unresolved. The germline V gene encodes CDR1 SGHVS and CDR2 FQNEAQ. The CDR3 has 12 residues. With 4 bases removed from V and 5 bases from J, the gap between germline ends came to 9 bases. The CDR3 region is CASSWRGDEQYF. For the CDR3, the DNA is TGTGCCAGCAGCTGGCGAGGCGACGAGCAGTACTTC.

This clone occurred a few times. This chain uses TRBV25-1 with TRBJ1-2; no definite D call. The CDR3 has 12 residues. V lost 2 bases, J lost 8 bases, and 9 bases lay in between. The germline V gene has CDR1 MGHDK and CDR2 SYGVNS. The CDR3 sequence is CASSEQVSGYTF. The DNA of the CDR3 is TGTGCCAGCAGTGAACAGGTCTCGGGCTACACCTTC.

V is TRBV6-4 and J is TRBJ2-2; maybe TRBD1 (6 bases). This CDR3 spans 13 amino acids. Germline lookup yields CDR1 MRHNA and CDR2 SNTAGT. With 5 bases removed from V and 8 bases from J, the gap between germline ends came to 12 bases. The CDR3 coding sequence is TGTGCCAGCAGTTCCACAGGGTCAGGGGAGCTGTTTTTT. Protein: CASSSTGSGELFF.

This clone showed up just a few times. The genes are TRBV27 and TRBJ2-7, with TRBD2 matching 7 bases. J gave up 3 bases and V 3 bases, and 5 bases lay outside the gene matches. CDR3 length: 14 amino acids. The V gene's germline CDR1 is MNHEY and CDR2 SMNVEV (reference sequence). The CDR3 nucleotides read TGTGCCAGCAGTTTTGCGGAGCGGGGCTACGAGCAGTACTTC. Translating it yields CASSFAERGYEQYF.

This clone was seen more than once but under ten times. The chain uses TRBV18 and TRBJ1-1; D ambiguous. This CDR3 is built from 12 residues. Germline V gene data show CDR1 as KGHSH and CDR2 as LQKENI. Trimming removed 8 bases from V and 1 base from J, with 8 bases in between. This CDR3 is CASGRRNTEAFF. CDR3 nucleotides: TGTGCCAGCGGCCGGCGGAACACTGAAGCTTTCTTT.

This clone was counted between two and nine times. The chain links TRBV7-3 to TRBJ2-2; D might be TRBD2 (5 bases). Germline CDR1 reads SGHTA; CDR2 reads FQGTGA. The CDR3 spans 13 residues. Trimming cost V 10 bases and J 1 base, with 10 bases left between them. The CDR3 protein is CATGSENTGELFF. DNA of the CDR3: TGTGCCACGGGGTCGGAGAACACCGGGGAGCTGTTTTTT.

This chain links TRBV10-3 with TRBJ1-5; 12 positions agree with TRBD1. The germline gives CDR1 ENHRY, CDR2 SYGVKD. The CDR3 totals 14 residues. The trim removed 4 bases at V and 9 bases at J, leaving 4 bases unmatched. The CDR3 region has the DNA TGTGCCATCAGTGCGGGGACAGGGGGCCTGCCCCAGCATTTT. This sequence encodes CAISAGTGGLPQHF.

The rearrangement links TRBV7-6 to TRBJ2-1, with D possibly TRBD1 on 6 matching bases. With 4 bases removed from V and 8 bases from J, the gap between germline ends came to 15 bases. The CDR3 contains 14 residues. Germline loops: CDR1 SGHVS, CDR2 FNYEAQ. The CDR3 DNA is TGTGCCAGCAGCTCACGACAGGCGCGGGATGAGCAGTTCTTC. This translates into CASSSRQARDEQFF.

This chain links TRBV7-8 with TRBJ2-7; 8 nucleotides agree with TRBD2. Germline CDR1 reads SGHVS; CDR2 reads FQNEAQ. There are 15 residues in the CDR3. The J segment lost 5 bases and the V segment lost 5 bases, leaving 11 bases of the junction unmatched. The chain's CDR3 is CASSRGPSGFNEQYF. DNA for the CDR3: TGTGCCAGCAGCCGTGGCCCTAGCGGGTTCAACGAGCAGTACTTC.

V gene TRBV29-1 combines with J gene TRBJ2-3; TRBD1 or TRBD2 may be the D gene (6 bases each). The V gene lost 1 base and the J gene lost 5 bases, with 19 bases spanning the gap. Germline CDR1 SQVTM, CDR2 ANQGSEA. The CDR3 covers 16 residues. CDR3 sequence reads: CSVEGGRGGEVDTQYF. Written as DNA, the CDR3 is TGCAGCGTTGAAGGGGGCAGGGGCGGGGAGGTAGATACGCAGTATTTT.

The CDR3 loop reads CASQIGRGQETQYF. The CDR3, as DNA: TGTGCCAGCCAAATCGGGAGGGGCCAAGAGACCCAGTACTTC. The rearrangement uses TRBV27 and TRBJ2-5; 8 nucleotides line up with TRBD2. The CDR3 runs 14 residues. Trimming at V came to 8 bases and at J to 1 base, leaving 6 bases not matched to a gene. Germline V lookup: CDR1 MNHEY, CDR2 SMNVEV (reference sequence).

The V call is TRBV11-2, the J call TRBJ1-4; 7 bases fit TRBD1. The ends lost 3 bases at V and 4 bases at J; junction bases unmatched: 5. CDR1 and CDR2 from the germline V gene are SGHAT and FQNNGV. CDR3 length equals 15 residues. Here the CDR3 DNA reads TGTGCCAGCAGCTTCAGGGACAGCCATAATGAAAAACTGTTTTTT. Amino acid sequence: CASSFRDSHNEKLFF.

The chain uses TRBV5-1 and TRBJ2-7; 7 bases match TRBD2. The CDR3 consists of 15 residues. Germline V lookup: CDR1 SGHRS, CDR2 YFSETQ. V gave up 1 base and J gave up 3 bases; unmatched junction bases: 7. The CDR3 is CASSLTAGERYEQYF. For the CDR3, the DNA is TGCGCCAGCAGCTTGACGGCGGGAGAGCGCTACGAGCAGTACTTC.

This clone has only one observation. The CDR3 region is CASSYSVRATEAFF. The CDR3 DNA sequence: TGTGCCAGCAGTTACTCGGTCAGGGCCACTGAAGCTTTCTTT. This chain connects TRBV6-5 to TRBJ1-1, with D maybe TRBD1 (5 bases). The CDR3 loop spans 14 amino acids. V was cut by 0 bases and J by 4 bases, with 9 bases left in between. The germline gives CDR1 MNHEY, CDR2 SVGAGI.

The chain recombines TRBV6-5 with TRBJ1-1, with TRBD1 as a possible D gene (5 bases). Trimming took 6 bases from V and 2 from J, leaving 13 bases between them. CDR3 length: 14 amino acids. The germline V gene has CDR1 MNHEY and CDR2 SVGAGI. The CDR3 reads CASSFIDSNTEAFF. CDR3 DNA sequence: TGTGCCAGCAGCTTCATCGACAGTAACACTGAAGCTTTCTTT.

There are many counts of this clone. The chain combines TRBV6-5 with TRBJ1-1; unclear D gene. V shed 2 bases and J shed 1 base, with 8 bases lying between them. CDR1 is MNHEY, CDR2 SVGAGI, per germline. The CDR3 contains 14 residues. For the CDR3, the DNA is TGTGCCAGCAGTTACGGCCGGAGGAACACTGAAGCTTTCTTT. Protein sequence: CASSYGRRNTEAFF.

A few counts support this clone. V is TRBV4-2 and J is TRBJ2-7; D not certain. The CDR3 runs 13 residues. Germline V gene sequence: CDR1 LGHNA, CDR2 YNFKEQ. V lost 1 base and J lost 3, with 7 bases in between. The CDR3 region is CASSQGHGYEQYF. CDR3 in DNA: TGTGCCAGCAGCCAAGGACACGGCTACGAGCAGTACTTC.

The chain joins TRBV30 to TRBJ1-1, with D possibly TRBD1 on 5 matching bases. The germline gives CDR1 GTSNPN, CDR2 SVGIG (reference sequence). This CDR3 is 14 amino acids long. V lost 2 bases to trimming and J lost 1 base, with 11 bases between them. CDR3 region: CAWSQRGRNTEAFF. The CDR3 nucleotides are TGTGCCTGGAGTCAGCGGGGCAGGAACACTGAAGCTTTCTTT.